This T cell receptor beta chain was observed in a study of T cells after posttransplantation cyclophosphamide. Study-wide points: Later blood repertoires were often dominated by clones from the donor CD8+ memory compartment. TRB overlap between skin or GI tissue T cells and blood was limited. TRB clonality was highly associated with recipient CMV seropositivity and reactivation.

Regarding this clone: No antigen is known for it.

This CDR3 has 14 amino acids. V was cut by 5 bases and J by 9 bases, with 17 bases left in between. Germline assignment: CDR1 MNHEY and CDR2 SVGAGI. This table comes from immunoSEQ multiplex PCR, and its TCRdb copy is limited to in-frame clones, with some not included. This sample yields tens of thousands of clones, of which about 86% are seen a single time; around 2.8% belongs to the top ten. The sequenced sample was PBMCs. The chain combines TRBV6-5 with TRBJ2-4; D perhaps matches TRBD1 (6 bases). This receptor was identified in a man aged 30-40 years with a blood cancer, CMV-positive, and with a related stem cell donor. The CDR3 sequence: CASSGYRERGIQYF. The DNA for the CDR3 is TGTGCCAGCAGTGGCTACAGGGAGAGGGGCATTCAGTACTTC.